The present TCR beta chain was sequenced within a study of shared clonotypes between healthy human individuals. Assay used: immunoSEQ multiplex PCR; TCRdb lists only in-frame clones, some missing. Of around 2,000,000 clones detected, 85% to 95% appear once; the ten largest clones hold 0.13%. CDR3 length equals 15 residues. Trimming cost V 5 bases and J 4 bases, with 14 bases left between them. Germline lookup yields CDR1 SGHTA and CDR2 FQGNSA. This clonotype was sampled from a man aged 18 to 30 in good health. Material: naive CD4+ T cells sorted from blood. This sample's subset: CD45RA+ positively selected. V is TRBV7-2 and J is TRBJ1-4; a weak D match, TRBD1 (6 bases). CDR3 amino acids: CASSPRTARNEKLFF. The CDR3 coding sequence is TGTGCCAGCAGCCCACGGACAGCCCGTAATGAAAAACTGTTTTTT.